A selection of T cell receptor beta chains follows, all from one sample in a study of beta chain features in type 1 diabetes. Repertoires were generated with immunoSEQ multiplex PCR, while TCRdb's copy carries only in-frame clones and drops some. Counted here are roughly 610,000 clones, around a sixth occurring once; the ten biggest clones make up 0.07% to 0.095%. The sequenced sample consisted of naive CD4+ T cells from blood. These receptors all come from a man aged 18 to 30 in good health. CDR3s include the opening cysteine and the closing phenylalanine or tryptophan. The order of the fields is CDR3 DNA, CDR3 protein, V gene, D gene, J gene, clone size. A D gene is named only where the DNA matches it firmly. Size is stated for part of the rows, as once, few or many counts, or as a class when the clone is expanded.

CDR3nt: TGTGCCAGCAGCTTAACCGGGACAGGGGGGAACGAGCAGTACTTC
CDR3aa: CASSLTGTGGNEQYF
v_gene: TRBV7-9
d_gene: TRBD1
j_gene: TRBJ2-7
abundance: .

CDR3nt: TGTGCCAGCAGTTTAAGGGACACGCAGTATTTT
CDR3aa: CASSLRDTQYF
v_gene: TRBV27
d_gene: .
j_gene: TRBJ2-3
abundance: .

CDR3nt: TGCGCCAGCAGCCCGGACAATGAGCAGTTCTTC
CDR3aa: CASSPDNEQFF
v_gene: TRBV5-1
d_gene: .
j_gene: TRBJ2-1
abundance: many

CDR3nt: TGTGCCACCTCCCGACTGGAGACACAAGAGACCCAGTACTTC
CDR3aa: CATSRLETQETQYF
v_gene: TRBV10-3
d_gene: .
j_gene: TRBJ2-5
abundance: many

CDR3nt: TGCGCCAGCAGCTTGCGGGGGCTGGAGCTGTTTTTT
CDR3aa: CASSLRGLELFF
v_gene: TRBV5-1
d_gene: .
j_gene: TRBJ2-2
abundance: .

CDR3nt: TGTGCCAGCAGCTTAGTCCCCCGACAGGGTAGCAATGAGCAGTTCTTC
CDR3aa: CASSLVPRQGSNEQFF
v_gene: TRBV5-6
d_gene: TRBD1
j_gene: TRBJ2-1
abundance: .

CDR3nt: TGTGCCAGCAGGCGCGCACTAGCGGGAGGAGAGACCCAGTACTTC
CDR3aa: CASRRALAGGETQYF
v_gene: TRBV6-5
d_gene: TRBD2
j_gene: TRBJ2-5
abundance: few

CDR3nt: TGCAGCGTTGAAGAGTGGTCTAGCTACACCTTC
CDR3aa: CSVEEWSSYTF
v_gene: TRBV29-1
d_gene: .
j_gene: TRBJ1-2
abundance: few

CDR3nt: TGTGCCAGCAGTTTATTAGACAGGGCGGGGGAAAAACTGTTTTTT
CDR3aa: CASSLLDRAGEKLFF
v_gene: TRBV27
d_gene: TRBD1
j_gene: TRBJ1-4
abundance: few

CDR3nt: TGCGCCAGCAGCTCAGCGGGGGACGCCACAGATACGCAGTATTTT
CDR3aa: CASSSAGDATDTQYF
v_gene: TRBV5-1
d_gene: TRBD2
j_gene: TRBJ2-3
abundance: few

CDR3nt: TGTGCCAGCAGCCTAATTGATCGAGCATCGACGCAGTTCTTC
CDR3aa: CASSLIDRASTQFF
v_gene: TRBV7-3
d_gene: .
j_gene: TRBJ2-1
abundance: .

CDR3nt: TGTGCCAGCAGTTTAGACCGTCAAGGATCACCCGCCGGACAGTTT
CDR3aa: CASSLDRQGSPAGQF
v_gene: TRBV28
d_gene: .
j_gene: TRBJ1-1
abundance: .

CDR3nt: TGTGCCAGCGACAAAGGTAACAGGTCACAAGAGACCCAGTACTTC
CDR3aa: CASDKGNRSQETQYF
v_gene: TRBV21-1
d_gene: .
j_gene: TRBJ2-5
abundance: few

CDR3nt: TGTGCCAGCAGCCGTCATGTTTCGGGACAGACGGCGTACGAGCAGTACTTC
CDR3aa: CASSRHVSGQTAYEQYF
v_gene: TRBV7-2
d_gene: TRBD1
j_gene: TRBJ2-7
abundance: .

CDR3nt: TGTGCCAGCAGCTTGGCCGGACAGGGTCGATTCCTCGGGGAGCTGTTTTTT
CDR3aa: CASSLAGQGRFLGELFF
v_gene: TRBV5-4
d_gene: TRBD1
j_gene: TRBJ2-2
abundance: few

CDR3nt: TGTGCCAGCAGCTTAGTTGATTTCTACGAGCAGTACTTC
CDR3aa: CASSLVDFYEQYF
v_gene: TRBV11-2
d_gene: .
j_gene: TRBJ2-7
abundance: few

CDR3nt: TGTGCCAGCAGCTTAGTAGGGACAGGGGGCGGACAGCCCCAGCATTTT
CDR3aa: CASSLVGTGGGQPQHF
v_gene: TRBV7-2
d_gene: TRBD1
j_gene: TRBJ1-5
abundance: .

CDR3nt: TGCGCCAGCAGCCAGGGGTGGGAGGGCTCTGGAAACACCATATATTTT
CDR3aa: CASSQGWEGSGNTIYF
v_gene: TRBV4-1
d_gene: .
j_gene: TRBJ1-3
abundance: .

CDR3nt: TGTGCCAGCAGCTTGGACAGTAAGCCGCCCCAGCATTTT
CDR3aa: CASSLDSKPPQHF
v_gene: TRBV5-4
d_gene: .
j_gene: TRBJ1-5
abundance: .

CDR3nt: TGTGCCAGCAGTCGGACAGTTAGGTCAGATACGCAGTATTTT
CDR3aa: CASSRTVRSDTQYF
v_gene: TRBV6-5
d_gene: .
j_gene: TRBJ2-3
abundance: .

CDR3nt: TGTGCCAGCAGCCCCAAAATCGACAGGTTTAACTATGGCTACACCTTC
CDR3aa: CASSPKIDRFNYGYTF
v_gene: TRBV4-2
d_gene: .
j_gene: TRBJ1-2
abundance: few

CDR3nt: TGCAGCGTCGGAACGACTCAGTTCTTC
CDR3aa: CSVGTTQFF
v_gene: TRBV29-1
d_gene: .
j_gene: TRBJ2-1
abundance: few

CDR3nt: TGTGCCAGCTCACCACGGAGGATGAGACTAGCGGGGGGGCCAGACACAGATACGCAGTATTTT
CDR3aa: CASSPRRMRLAGGPDTDTQYF
v_gene: TRBV18
d_gene: TRBD2
j_gene: TRBJ2-3
abundance: .

CDR3nt: TGTGCCAGCACCCCGAACGGGGGTTTGGGAAACACCATATATTTT
CDR3aa: CASTPNGGLGNTIYF
v_gene: TRBV25-1
d_gene: .
j_gene: TRBJ1-3
abundance: few

CDR3nt: TGTGCCAGCAGTTTTGGACTAGCGACGCGCTCCTACAATGAGCAGTTCTTC
CDR3aa: CASSFGLATRSYNEQFF
v_gene: TRBV7-2
d_gene: TRBD2
j_gene: TRBJ2-1
abundance: few

CDR3nt: TGTGCCAGCAGCCTAAAGAGGGACAGCCGTAGTACGCAGTATTTT
CDR3aa: CASSLKRDSRSTQYF
v_gene: TRBV14
d_gene: TRBD1
j_gene: TRBJ2-3
abundance: .